This TCR beta chain was observed in a study of cytomegalovirus exposure and HLA in healthy donors. Among the 110 or so subjects of the validation cohort, separate from the approximately 670-subject first cohort, were the donors. Only in-frame clones appear in the TCRdb table, and some are missing; sequencing was by immunoSEQ multiplex PCR. The table shows some 220,000 clones, with about 93% occurring only once. The count of this clone is one. Antigen: not known. General study results and limits: The study designated 160 or so TCR beta chains cytomegalovirus-associated. Among TCR sequences, most were rare, though some public TCRs appeared in many donors.

This sequence originates from a young woman in good health and CMV-seronegative. Specimen: PBMCs.

The CDR3 DNA follows: TGTGCCAGCAGTGATGGAGCAGATCGTATGGCTTTCTTT. The encoded protein is CASSDGADRMAFF. The chain carries TRBV6-1 and TRBJ1-1; D uncertain. The germline V and J ends were trimmed by 3 bases and 11 bases, with 16 bases remaining between them. Germline V gene lookup returns CDR1 MNHNS and CDR2 SASEGT. The CDR3 totals 13 residues.